The rows below give T cell receptor beta chains drawn from one sample of a study of blood T cell repertoires in COVID-19. TCRdb's table, derived via immunoSEQ multiplex PCR, lists solely in-frame clones and lacks some. The sample contains about 300,000 clones, around 90% of which appear only once. The sequencing sample was made of peripheral blood. All receptors derive from a man in his 70s with acute or convalescent COVID-19. The CDR3 runs from the conserved cysteine through the conserved F or W. A D gene is named only where the DNA matches it firmly. Part of the rows lack a size; the others show once, few, many or a class for expanded clones.

v_call	clone_size	j_call	d_call	cdr3_nt	cdr3_aa
TRBV2	NA	TRBJ2-2	NA	TGTGCCAGCAGTGAAATATCAGGGGCCGGGGAGCTGTTTTTT	CASSEISGAGELFF
TRBV3-1/TRBV3-2	NA	TRBJ2-7	NA	TGTGCCAGCAGCCAAGCTCTGATGACAGAGGAGCAGTACTTC	CASSQALMTEEQYF
TRBV19	NA	TRBJ2-7	TRBD1	TGTGCCAGTAGTATGGGGGACAGGGGGGTCAGCGAGCAGTACTTC	CASSMGDRGVSEQYF
TRBV3-1/TRBV3-2	NA	TRBJ2-1	TRBD1	TGTGCCAGCAGCCATTGGGACAGGGGTTGGAATGAGCAGTTCTTC	CASSHWDRGWNEQFF
TRBV7-2	NA	TRBJ2-3	TRBD2	TGTGCCAGCAGTATCAATGGCGGGAGTTCGGCAGATACGCAGTATTTT	CASSINGGSSADTQYF
TRBV7-2	NA	TRBJ2-5	NA	TGTGCCAGCAGCTTAGCCCCGTCATTCGGAGAGACCCAGTACTTC	CASSLAPSFGETQYF
TRBV9	NA	TRBJ2-2	NA	TGTGCCAGCAGCGTAGTCCCAGGGGACACCGGGGAGCTGTTTTTT	CASSVVPGDTGELFF
TRBV28	NA	TRBJ2-7	NA	TGTGCCAGCACAGGCATCTACGAGCAGTACTTC	CASTGIYEQYF
TRBV28	NA	TRBJ1-2	NA	TGTGCCAGCAAAATCCCGGGTTTCTATGGCTACACCTTC	CASKIPGFYGYTF
TRBV3-1/TRBV3-2	NA	TRBJ2-3	TRBD2	TGTGCCAGCAGCCAAGCGGCGGGGGGGCTGACAGATACGCAGTATTTT	CASSQAAGGLTDTQYF
TRBV5-1	NA	TRBJ2-3	TRBD2	TGCGCCAGCAGCGTGGGAGGGCGAGGGACAGATACGCAGTATTTT	CASSVGGRGTDTQYF
TRBV24-1	NA	TRBJ1-4	NA	TGTGCCACCGAGGCTGGTGAAAAACTGTTTTTT	CATEAGEKLFF
TRBV10-3	NA	TRBJ2-2	TRBD2	TGTGCCATCAGTCCGGGACTAGCGGGAGCGGTCGGGGAGCTGTTTTTT	CAISPGLAGAVGELFF
TRBV5-1	NA	TRBJ1-1	TRBD1	TGCGCCAGCAGCTTGGGGGGGACAGACACTGAAGCTTTCTTT	CASSLGGTDTEAFF
TRBV7-8	NA	TRBJ2-7	TRBD1	TGTGCCAGCAGCACAATAACCGGGACAGGGGGCGAGCAGTACTTC	CASSTITGTGGEQYF
TRBV12-3/TRBV12-4	few	TRBJ2-7	NA	TGTGCCAGCCGACTGAGCTCCTACGAGCAGTACTTC	CASRLSSYEQYF
TRBV28	NA	TRBJ2-5	NA	TGTGCCAGCACTAGCCAAGAGACCCAGTACTTC	CASTSQETQYF
TRBV28	NA	TRBJ1-1	TRBD1	TGTGCCAGCAGTTTCGGGACAGGGATGATCATTGAAGCTTTCTTT	CASSFGTGMIIEAFF
TRBV30	once	TRBJ2-7	NA	TGTGCCTGGGATATCGGGACCTACGAGCAGTACTTC	CAWDIGTYEQYF
TRBV6-2/TRBV6-3	once	TRBJ2-3	TRBD2	TGTGCCAGCAGTTGGACTAGCGGCAACACAGATACGCAGTATTTT	CASSWTSGNTDTQYF
TRBV18	NA	TRBJ1-1	NA	TGTGCCAGCTCACCACGGCAGGGGAACACTGAAGCTTTCTTT	CASSPRQGNTEAFF
TRBV4-2	NA	TRBJ2-5	NA	TGTGCCAGCAGCCAAGACTCGGAAGAGACCCAGTACTTC	CASSQDSEETQYF
TRBV7-9	NA	TRBJ1-2	TRBD1	TGTGCCAGCAGCCCTAGACAGGGTCCCGGTGGCTACACCTTC	CASSPRQGPGGYTF
TRBV12-3/TRBV12-4	NA	TRBJ1-2	TRBD1	TGTGCCAACCCGGGACAGCGCTATGGCTACACCTTC	CANPGQRYGYTF
TRBV28	NA	TRBJ1-3	NA	TGTGCCAGCAGTTTAACAGGGCTCCGCTCTGGAAACACCATATATTTT	CASSLTGLRSGNTIYF
TRBV28	NA	TRBJ1-3	NA	TGTGCCAGCAGAACCTTGAGCTCTGGAAACACCATATATTTT	CASRTLSSGNTIYF
TRBV28	once	TRBJ2-2	NA	TGTGCCAGCAGTTTACTGACAGGGAGGACCGGGGAGCTGTTTTTT	CASSLLTGRTGELFF